These 2 T cell receptor beta chains share one sample of origin, sequenced in a study of tumor-infiltrating lymphocytes in primary liver carcinoma. Constant-region priming of around 500 ng total RNA yielded TCR beta cDNA. Each TCR beta library was derived from three nested multiplex PCR rounds that employed slightly modified ARM-PCR. Forward primers for TRBV1-TRBV30 and a C-beta reverse primer served the first two PCR rounds, at 10 cycles each. TCRdb itself ran the multiplex PCR reads through MiXCR, one entry per CDR3 protein. This table holds nearly 45,000 distinct CDR3 sequences, 73% found once. Extraction of RNA together with DNA used about 17-31 mg of unsorted bulk tissue. Sequenced sample: liver tumor tissue from sampling region 2. Subset described: tumor region T2, inferior pole. The receptors derive from a man aged 40-49 years with primary liver carcinoma and hepatitis B virus infection.

As to this clonotype: Mismatch with germline at one junction end may stem from a read error. This chain joins TRBV11-1 and TRBJ2-2; D perhaps matches TRBD2 (5 bases). The CDR3 is made up of 15 amino acids. Germline V CDR1 and CDR2: SGHAT, FQDESV (reference sequence). CDR3 coding DNA: TGTGCCAGCAGCTATATAGGACCTTTCTCCGGGGAGTTGCTTTTT. Translation gives CASSYIGPFSGELLF. Full variable domain (outside the CDR3, taken from reference TRBV11-1 and TRBJ2-2): EAEVAQSPRYKITEKSQAVAFWCDPISGHATLYWYRQILGQGPELLVQFQDESVVDDSQLPKDRFSAERLKGVDSTLKIQPAELGDSAMYLCASSYIGPFSGELLFGEGSRLTVL.

Points on this clonotype: One end of the junction does not line up with germline, which may come from a read error. V is TRBV11-2 and J is TRBJ1-5; D perhaps matches TRBD1 (6 bases). Germline loops: CDR1 SGHAT, CDR2 FQNNGV. The CDR3 totals 17 residues. CDR3: CASGFVGVTGSNQPQHF. CDR3 sequence (DNA): TGTGCCAGCGGCTTTGTAGGTGTAACAGGGAGCAATCAGCCCCAGCATTTT.